These 25 T cell receptor beta chains were sequenced from one sample in a study of cytomegalovirus exposure and HLA in healthy donors. PCR employed 60 Vbeta and 13 Jbeta primers. Clones were read by immunoSEQ multiplex PCR, and TCRdb kept only the in-frame ones, dropping some. The sample has 150,000 or so clones; around 80% are singletons. What was sequenced was PBMCs. These receptors were taken from a male donor in good health and CMV-seropositive.

The gene calls are TRBV18 and TRBJ2-1; D remains unclear. The CDR3 length is 13 residues. The germline V and J ends were trimmed by 3 bases and 6 bases, with 9 bases remaining between them. Germline assignment: CDR1 KGHSH and CDR2 LQKENI. Here the CDR3 DNA reads TGTGCCAGCTCACCCCTTCCCTCCAATGAGCAGTTCTTC. This codes for CASSPLPSNEQFF.

This chain connects TRBV18 to TRBJ2-7; the D is unclear. This CDR3 has 13 amino acids. CDR1 is KGHSH and CDR2 is LQKENI in the germline V gene. V was clipped by 3 bases and J by 1 base, with 7 bases between them. The CDR3: CASSPVGSYEQYF. In nucleotides, the CDR3 is TGTGCCAGCTCACCTGTCGGTTCCTACGAGCAGTACTTC. The entire variable domain, with the rest obtained from reference TRBV18 and TRBJ2-7, is as follows: NAGVMQNPRHLVRRRGQEARLRCSPMKGHSHVYWYRQLPEEGLKFMVYLQKENIIDESGMPKERFSAEFPKEGPSILRIQQVVRGDSAAYFCASSPVGSYEQYFGPGTRLTVT.

Comment on this clone: The junction does not match germline at one end; this may be a read error. The genes are TRBV7-2 and TRBJ1-6, with D perhaps matching TRBD1 (5 bases). Per germline, CDR1 SGHTA and CDR2 FQGNSA. The CDR3 extends over 15 amino acids. This CDR3 is CASSVRTGGGSPLHF. The CDR3 DNA is TGTGCAAGCAGCGTCCGTACGGGGGGAGGTTCACCCCTCCACTTT.

V usage is TRBV27 and J usage is TRBJ2-2; possible D gene TRBD1, 6 bases. Germline CDR1 and CDR2: MNHEY and SMNVEV (reference sequence). This CDR3 spans 16 amino acids. Trimming cost V 6 bases and J 3 bases, with 17 bases left between them. This chain's CDR3 is CASSWWGKGDTGELFF. The CDR3, as DNA: TGTGCCAGCAGCTGGTGGGGGAAGGGGGACACCGGGGAGCTGTTTTTT.

V gene TRBV6-1 combines with J gene TRBJ1-2; D call uncertain. CDR1 is MNHNS, CDR2 SASEGT, per germline. V gave up 3 bases and J gave up 14 bases, with 16 bases separating them. The CDR3 extends over 12 amino acids. The CDR3 reads CASSERVSARTF. As DNA, the CDR3 is TGTGCCAGCAGTGAGCGGGTAAGCGCTCGTACCTTC.

J is TRBJ1-1 and V is TRBV5-1, with D hard to call. Trimming removed 0 bases from V and 4 bases from J, with 7 bases in between. CDR3 length: 13 amino acids. Per the germline V gene, CDR1 is SGHRS and CDR2 is YFSETQ. The CDR3 sequence is CASSLAVGTEAFF. CDR3 DNA: TGCGCCAGCAGCTTGGCAGTTGGCACTGAAGCTTTCTTT.

This clone has more than one count but fewer than ten. V is TRBV19 and J is TRBJ2-1; 9 bases agree with TRBD2. From germline, CDR1 is LNHDA and CDR2 SQIVND (reference sequence). The CDR3 runs 16 residues. The V gene end was trimmed by 7 bases and the J gene end by 8 bases; junction bases not matched to a gene: 15. Here the CDR3 reads CASMKFSGRSIDEQFF. The CDR3 DNA follows: TGTGCCAGTATGAAATTTAGCGGGAGATCCATCGATGAGCAGTTCTTC.

The chain uses TRBV25-1 and TRBJ2-2, with 12 bases matching TRBD2. This CDR3 contains 15 residues. The germline V gene has CDR1 MGHDK and CDR2 SYGVNS. J lost 7 bases, V lost 7 bases, and 7 bases had no gene match. The CDR3 region has the DNA TGTGCCAGCACCGGACTAGCGGGAAGTAACGGGGAGCTGTTTTTT. Encoded protein: CASTGLAGSNGELFF.

The CDR3 bases are TGCGCCAGCAGCTTGGAGTCGGGAATCTCTGGAAACACCATATATTTT. This encodes CASSLESGISGNTIYF. V usage is TRBV5-1 and J usage is TRBJ1-3, with D hard to call. Germline V gene sequence: CDR1 SGHRS, CDR2 YFSETQ. This CDR3 comprises 16 residues. Trimming stripped 0 bases from V and 0 bases from J, with 10 bases between.

V is TRBV9 and J is TRBJ2-5, with 12 bases aligning to TRBD2. The tail of the sequence fits TRBJ2-7 better, so the J call may be wrong. The germline V gene encodes CDR1 SGDLS and CDR2 YYNGEE. The CDR3 is made up of 13 amino acids. The CDR3 region has the DNA TGTGCCAGCAGCGGACTAGCGGGAGACGAGCAGTACTTC. This translates into CASSGLAGDEQYF.

The genes are TRBV7-9 and TRBJ2-2, with TRBD1 matching over 9 bases. The CDR3 totals 15 residues. From germline, CDR1 is SEHNR and CDR2 FQNEAQ (reference sequence). The junction had 7 bases not matched to a gene; V was cut back by 5 bases and J by 6 bases. CDR3 protein: CASSLGTGTAGELFF. CDR3 coding DNA: TGTGCCAGCAGCCTCGGGACAGGGACCGCCGGGGAGCTGTTTTTT.

The chain joins TRBV19 to TRBJ2-5; TRBD2 aligns across 7 bases. This CDR3 contains 14 residues. With 6 bases clipped from V and 3 bases from J, the junction kept 7 bases outside the gene matches. Germline CDR1 and CDR2: LNHDA and SQIVND (reference sequence). CDR3 protein: CASSSGLTKETQYF. In DNA form, the CDR3 reads TGTGCCAGTAGCTCGGGACTAACCAAAGAGACCCAGTACTTC.

The V and J genes are TRBV5-1 and TRBJ2-1; TRBD1 agrees at 7 bases. The CDR3 consists of 15 residues. The V gene end was trimmed by 5 bases and the J gene end by 0 bases; junction bases not matched to a gene: 5. CDR1 and CDR2 (germline): SGHRS, YFSETQ. The CDR3 sequence is CASSRQGSSYNEQFF. In DNA form, the CDR3 reads TGCGCCAGCAGTCGACAGGGAAGCTCCTACAATGAGCAGTTCTTC.

The chain links TRBV5-8 to TRBJ1-2, with D hard to call. Between the trimmed V and J ends, which lost 3 bases and 4 bases, there was a span of 10 bases. There are 13 residues in the CDR3. The V gene's germline CDR1 is SGHTS and CDR2 YDEGEE. The CDR3 DNA sequence: TGTGCCAGCAGCTCCAGGAACCTCTATGGCTACACCTTC. Translation gives CASSSRNLYGYTF.

This clone occurred a few times. The J gene is TRBJ2-2, the V gene TRBV5-1; 8 bases are a match to TRBD2. Germline trimming cut 1 base from V and 4 bases from J; bases unmatched to any gene: 9. Looked up from germline, CDR1 is SGHRS and CDR2 is YFSETQ. The CDR3 contains 17 residues. Here the CDR3 reads CASSLRSGRRITGELFF. CDR3 bases: TGCGCCAGCAGCTTGAGGAGCGGGAGAAGGATCACCGGGGAGCTGTTTTTT.

The V gene is TRBV21-1, the J gene TRBJ1-1; the DNA was not used to check the table's D call, TRBD1. TRBV21-1 is reported as a pseudogene. The CDR3 is 18 residues long. CDR3 in amino acids: CASSKATRPTDMNTEAFF. CDR3 bases: TGTGCCAGCAGCAAAGCGACCAGACCGACAGACATGAACACTGAAGCTTTCTTT.

This clone was recorded once. The chain uses TRBV7-8 and TRBJ2-7, with 13 bases matching TRBD2. The J segment lost 0 bases and the V segment lost 5 bases, leaving 4 bases of the junction unmatched. Germline-derived CDR1 and CDR2 are SGHVS and FQNEAQ. The CDR3 is made up of 16 amino acids. CDR3 amino acids: CASSPRTSGSSYEQYF. The CDR3 bases are TGTGCCAGCAGCCCCCGGACTAGCGGGAGCTCCTACGAGCAGTACTTC.

The chain has TRBV5-6 and TRBJ1-3; 7 bases align to TRBD1. Per the germline V gene, CDR1 is SGHDT and CDR2 is YYEEEE. CDR3 length: 15 amino acids. V was clipped by 4 bases and J by 0 bases; unmatched bases: 4. CDR3 amino acids: CASSPGQSSGNTIYF. CDR3 bases: TGTGCCAGCAGCCCGGGACAGAGCTCTGGAAACACCATATATTTT.

This clone was counted a single time. The V and J genes are TRBV6-1 and TRBJ1-4; D is ambiguous. CDR3 length: 13 residues. The V end was cut by 6 bases, the J end by 7 bases, with 12 bases between. CDR1 is MNHNS, CDR2 SASEGT, per germline. The CDR3 sequence: CASRPTGAEKLFF. Written as DNA, the CDR3 is TGTGCCAGCAGGCCTACGGGAGCTGAAAAACTGTTTTTT.

J is TRBJ2-7 and V is TRBV11-3; 12 nucleotides line up with TRBD2. This CDR3 has 16 residues. Per germline, CDR1 SGHNT and CDR2 YENEEA. V was pared by 4 bases and J by 3 bases, with 7 bases of the junction left unmatched. CDR3 in DNA: TGTGCCAGCAGCTCCCAGACTAGCGGGAGATTCTACGAGCAGTACTTC. Protein: CASSSQTSGRFYEQYF.

This chain uses TRBV5-6 with TRBJ2-3, with D perhaps matching TRBD1 (6 bases). The CDR3 runs 15 residues. The germline V gene has CDR1 SGHDT and CDR2 YYEEEE. V lost 1 base and J lost 4, with 13 bases in between. For the CDR3, the DNA is TGTGCCAGCAGCTTGACAGGGCGTTGGGCAGATACGCAGTATTTT. This encodes CASSLTGRWADTQYF.

This clone was counted a few times. The chain recombines TRBV7-9 with TRBJ2-7; D is unresolved. In germline, CDR1 is SEHNR, CDR2 FQNEAQ (reference sequence). The CDR3 is 13 residues long. Trimming pared 4 bases from V and 2 bases from J, leaving 9 bases between. CDR3 nucleotides: TGTGCCAGCAGCTCCTCAGGCACCTACGAGCAGTACTTC. Its translation: CASSSSGTYEQYF.

This rearrangement joins TRBV21-1 to TRBJ2-1; the DNA was not used to check the table's D call, TRBD2. TRBV21-1 is noted as a pseudogene. The CDR3 length is 14 residues. The CDR3 sequence is CASSKGLQRSEQFF. CDR3 nucleotide sequence: TGTGCCAGCAGCAAAGGACTGCAGAGAAGTGAGCAGTTCTTC.

This clone was observed a single time. The chain employs TRBV15 and TRBJ2-5; 9 bases are a match to TRBD1. The J call may be wrong; the DNA end is better matched by TRBJ2-7. This CDR3 region has 14 residues. CDR1 and CDR2 (germline): LNHNV, YYDKDF (reference sequence). CDR3 region: CATSLGTGPYEQYF. The CDR3, as DNA: TGTGCCACCAGCCTCGGGACAGGGCCCTACGAGCAGTACTTC.

Only one count was recorded for this clone. This chain uses TRBV19 with TRBJ2-7, with D perhaps matching TRBD2 (6 bases). The CDR3 extends over 17 amino acids. Germline-derived CDR1 and CDR2 are LNHDA and SQIVND (reference sequence). The germline V and J ends were trimmed by 6 bases and 7 bases, with 28 bases remaining between them. CDR3 coding DNA: TGTGCCAGTAGGAGCAGAGAGGGTGTTGGGGGACTTGGAGAGCAGTACTTC. This gives the protein CASRSREGVGGLGEQYF. Filled out from reference TRBV19 and TRBJ2-7, the complete variable domain reads DGGITQSPKYLFRKEGQNVTLSCEQNLNHDAMYWYRQDPGQGLRLIYYSQIVNDFQKGDIAEGYSVSREKKESFPLTVTSAQKNPTAFYLCASRSREGVGGLGEQYFGPGTRLTVT.